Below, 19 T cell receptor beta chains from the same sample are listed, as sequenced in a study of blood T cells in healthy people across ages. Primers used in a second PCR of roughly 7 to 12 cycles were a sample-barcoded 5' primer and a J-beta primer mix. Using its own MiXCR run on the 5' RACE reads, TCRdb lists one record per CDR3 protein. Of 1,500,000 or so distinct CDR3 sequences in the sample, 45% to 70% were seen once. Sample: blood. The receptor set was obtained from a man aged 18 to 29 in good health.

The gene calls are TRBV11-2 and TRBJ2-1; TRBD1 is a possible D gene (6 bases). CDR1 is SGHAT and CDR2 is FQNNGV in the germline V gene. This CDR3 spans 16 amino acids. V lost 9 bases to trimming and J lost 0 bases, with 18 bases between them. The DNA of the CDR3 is TGTGCCAGTACAGGGTGGCCCCTGAGCTCCTACAATGAGCAGTTCTTC. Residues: CASTGWPLSSYNEQFF.

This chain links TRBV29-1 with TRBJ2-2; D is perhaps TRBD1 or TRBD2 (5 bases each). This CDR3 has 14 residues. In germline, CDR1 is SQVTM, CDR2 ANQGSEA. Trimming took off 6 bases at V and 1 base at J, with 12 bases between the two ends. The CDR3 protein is CSVIAGGNTGELFF. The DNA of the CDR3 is TGCAGCGTCATTGCTGGGGGGAACACCGGGGAGCTGTTTTTT.

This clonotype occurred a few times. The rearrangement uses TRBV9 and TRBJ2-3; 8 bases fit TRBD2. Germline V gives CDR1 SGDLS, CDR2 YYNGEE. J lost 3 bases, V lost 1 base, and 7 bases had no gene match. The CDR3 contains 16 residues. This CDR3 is CASSVPLLAETDTQYF. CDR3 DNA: TGTGCCAGCAGCGTACCGTTACTAGCGGAAACAGATACGCAGTATTTT.

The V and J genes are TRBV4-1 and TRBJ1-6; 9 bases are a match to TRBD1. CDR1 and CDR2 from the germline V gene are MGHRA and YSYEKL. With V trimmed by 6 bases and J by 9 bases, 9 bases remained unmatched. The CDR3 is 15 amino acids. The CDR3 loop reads CASRLAGTGSSPLHF. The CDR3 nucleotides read TGCGCCAGCAGACTAGCCGGGACAGGGAGTTCACCCCTCCACTTT.

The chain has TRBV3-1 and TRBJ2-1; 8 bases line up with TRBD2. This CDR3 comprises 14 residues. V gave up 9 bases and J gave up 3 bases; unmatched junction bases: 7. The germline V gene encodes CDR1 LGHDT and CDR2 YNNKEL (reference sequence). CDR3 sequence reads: CASRREGSYNEQFF. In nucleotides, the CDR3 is TGTGCCAGTCGTCGGGAGGGGAGCTACAATGAGCAGTTCTTC.

CDR3 region: CASRSDSLAKNIQYF. As DNA, the CDR3 is TGTGCCAGCAGGTCCGACAGTTTAGCCAAAAACATTCAGTACTTC. V usage is TRBV2 and J usage is TRBJ2-4, with D perhaps matching TRBD1 (5 bases). Germline-derived CDR1 and CDR2 are SNHLY and FYNNEI. This CDR3 contains 15 residues. V shed 6 bases and J shed 0 bases, with 12 bases lying between them.

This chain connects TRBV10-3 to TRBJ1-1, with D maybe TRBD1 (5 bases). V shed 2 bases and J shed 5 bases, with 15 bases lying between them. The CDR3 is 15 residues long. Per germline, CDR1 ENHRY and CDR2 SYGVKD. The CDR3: CAISEPGPWGTEAFF. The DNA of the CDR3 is TGTGCCATCAGTGAGCCGGGACCCTGGGGGACTGAAGCTTTCTTT.

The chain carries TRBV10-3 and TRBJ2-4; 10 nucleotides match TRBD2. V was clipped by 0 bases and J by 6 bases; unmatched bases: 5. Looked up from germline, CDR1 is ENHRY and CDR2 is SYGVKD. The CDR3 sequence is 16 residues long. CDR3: CAISESLAGLGNIQYF. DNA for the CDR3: TGTGCCATCAGTGAGTCACTAGCGGGATTGGGAAACATTCAGTACTTC.

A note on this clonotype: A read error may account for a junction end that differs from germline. In nucleotides, the CDR3 is TGTGCCAGCAACCAAGAAGCGGGGACCCAAGAGACCCAGTACTTC. This encodes CASNQEAGTQETQYF. The V call is TRBV4-2, the J call TRBJ2-5; TRBD2 matches at 7 bases. The CDR3 extends over 15 amino acids. Germline V gene lookup returns CDR1 LGHNA and CDR2 YNFKEQ.

In DNA form, the CDR3 reads TGTGCCAGCAGTCCAGAATCCGGGACCAGGGAGTACTTC. It yields the protein CASSPESGTREYF. The chain has TRBV28 and TRBJ2-4; the D call may be TRBD1 or TRBD2 (5 bases each). Germline CDR1 and CDR2: MDHEN and SYDVKM. The CDR3 consists of 13 residues. V was shortened by 5 bases and J by 14 bases, with 19 bases between the two germline ends.

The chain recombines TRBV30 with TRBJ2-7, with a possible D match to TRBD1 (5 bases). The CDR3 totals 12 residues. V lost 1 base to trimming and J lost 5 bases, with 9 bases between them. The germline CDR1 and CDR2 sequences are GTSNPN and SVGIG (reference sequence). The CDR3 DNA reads TGTGCCTGGAGTGGGGGCAGGGACGAGCAGTACTTC. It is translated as CAWSGGRDEQYF.

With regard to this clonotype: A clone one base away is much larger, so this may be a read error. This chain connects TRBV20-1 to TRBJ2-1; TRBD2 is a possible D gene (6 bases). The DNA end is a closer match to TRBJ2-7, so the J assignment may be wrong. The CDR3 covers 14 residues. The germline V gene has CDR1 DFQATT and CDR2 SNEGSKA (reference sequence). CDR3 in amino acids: CSARGGEVYNEQYF. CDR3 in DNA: TGCAGTGCTAGAGGTGGGGAGGTGTACAATGAGCAGTACTTC.

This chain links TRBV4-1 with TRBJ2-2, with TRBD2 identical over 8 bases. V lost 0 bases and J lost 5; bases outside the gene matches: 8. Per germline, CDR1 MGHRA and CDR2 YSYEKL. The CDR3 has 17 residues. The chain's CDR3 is CASSQDPSSGQTGELFF. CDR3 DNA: TGCGCCAGCAGCCAAGATCCGTCTAGCGGGCAAACCGGGGAGCTGTTTTTT.

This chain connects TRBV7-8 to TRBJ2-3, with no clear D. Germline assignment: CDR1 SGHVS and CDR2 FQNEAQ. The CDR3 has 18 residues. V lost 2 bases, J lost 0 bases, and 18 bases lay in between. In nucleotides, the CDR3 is TGTGCCAGCAGCTTATTCTCGGGCCAGAACCCTAGCACAGATACGCAGTATTTT. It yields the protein CASSLFSGQNPSTDTQYF.

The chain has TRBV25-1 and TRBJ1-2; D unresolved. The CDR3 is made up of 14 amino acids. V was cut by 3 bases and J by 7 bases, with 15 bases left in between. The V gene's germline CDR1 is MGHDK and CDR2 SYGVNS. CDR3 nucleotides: TGTGCCAGCAGTGAGGGCTCAGCGGGCCTTGGCTACACCTTC. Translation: CASSEGSAGLGYTF.

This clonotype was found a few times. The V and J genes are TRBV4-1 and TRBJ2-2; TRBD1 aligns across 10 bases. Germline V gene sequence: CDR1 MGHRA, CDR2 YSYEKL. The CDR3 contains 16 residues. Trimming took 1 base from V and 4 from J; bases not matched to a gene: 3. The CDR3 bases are TGCGCCAGCAGCCAAGCTGGGACAGGGGCCACCGGGGAGCTGTTTTTT. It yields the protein CASSQAGTGATGELFF.

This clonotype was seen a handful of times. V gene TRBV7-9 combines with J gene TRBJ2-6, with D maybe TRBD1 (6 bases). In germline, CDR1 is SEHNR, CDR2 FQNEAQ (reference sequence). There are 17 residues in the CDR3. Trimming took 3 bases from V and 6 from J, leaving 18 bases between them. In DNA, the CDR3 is TGTGCCAGCAGCTTTCCAGGACAGATTCTCTTGGCCAACGTCCTGACTTTC. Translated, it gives CASSFPGQILLANVLTF. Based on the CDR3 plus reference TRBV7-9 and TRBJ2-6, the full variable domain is DTGVSQNPRHKITKRGQNVTFRCDPISEHNRLYWYRQTLGQGPEFLTYFQNEAQLEKSRLLSDRFSAERPKGSFSTLEIQRTEQGDSAMYLCASSFPGQILLANVLTFGAGSRLTVL.

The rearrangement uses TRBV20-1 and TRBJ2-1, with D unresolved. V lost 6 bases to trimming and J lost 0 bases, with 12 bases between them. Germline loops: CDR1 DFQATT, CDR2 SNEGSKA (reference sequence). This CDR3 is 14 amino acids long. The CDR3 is CSAPYLSSYNEQFF. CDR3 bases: TGCAGTGCCCCTTACTTGAGCTCCTACAATGAGCAGTTCTTC.

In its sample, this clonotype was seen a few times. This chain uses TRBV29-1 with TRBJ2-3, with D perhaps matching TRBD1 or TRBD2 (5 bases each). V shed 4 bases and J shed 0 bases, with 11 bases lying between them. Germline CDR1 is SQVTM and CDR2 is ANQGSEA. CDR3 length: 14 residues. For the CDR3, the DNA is TGCAGCGTTGTTCAGGGCGGGAGCACAGATACGCAGTATTTT. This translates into CSVVQGGSTDTQYF.